A selection of T cell receptor beta chains follows, all from one sample in a study of blood T cell repertoires in COVID-19. Sequenced by immunoSEQ multiplex PCR; TCRdb stores in-frame clones only, minus some. The sample has approximately 350,000 clones; around 87% are singletons. The material sequenced was PBMCs or T cells enriched from blood (not recorded which). These receptors came from a man aged 18-30 years who had recovered from COVID-19. The CDR3 runs from the conserved cysteine through the conserved F or W. A D gene is named only where the DNA matches it firmly. A clone size is listed for some rows: how often the clone was seen (once, few, many), or a class if it is expanded.

D | size | J | V | DNA | CDR3
TRBD1 | . | TRBJ1-4 | TRBV28 | TGTGCCAGCAGTCTGGGGGACAGGGCCTATGAAAAACTGTTTTTT | CASSLGDRAYEKLFF
TRBD1 | . | TRBJ2-6 | TRBV19 | TGTGCCAGTAGTATTCGTAGGGGGCGTGGGGCCAACGTCCTGACTTTC | CASSIRRGRGANVLTF
. | . | TRBJ1-6 | TRBV6-5 | TGTGCCAGCGGACCGGACGGGACTTGGAATTCACCCCTCCACTTT | CASGPDGTWNSPLHF
TRBD2 | . | TRBJ2-3 | TRBV10-3 | TGTGCCATCAGGGGGTCTAGCGGGGGAACAGATACGCAGTATTTT | CAIRGSSGGTDTQYF
. | . | TRBJ2-1 | TRBV28 | TGTGCCAGCAGTTTACGTGGAGATCGGGAGCAGTTCTTC | CASSLRGDREQFF
TRBD1 | . | TRBJ1-2 | TRBV13 | TGTGCCAGCAGCCCGGGACAGGGGAACGACTATGGCTACACCTTC | CASSPGQGNDYGYTF
TRBD1 | . | TRBJ1-2 | TRBV24-1 | TGTGCCACCAGTGACCCACAGGGGAACTATGGCTACACCTTC | CATSDPQGNYGYTF
. | . | TRBJ1-4 | TRBV14 | TGTGCCAGCAGCCCACAGAGTTATAATGAAAAACTGTTTTTT | CASSPQSYNEKLFF
. | . | TRBJ2-1 | TRBV5-1 | TGCGCCAGCATTGCCCCAGGAAATGAGCAGTTCTTC | CASIAPGNEQFF
TRBD1 | . | TRBJ1-2 | TRBV6-1 | TGTGCCAGCAGTGAAGCGAGCAGGGGGCACTATGGCTACACCTTC | CASSEASRGHYGYTF
. | . | TRBJ1-5 | TRBV19 | TGTGCCAGTACCCGCGGTCTAGGCAATCAGCCCCAGCATTTT | CASTRGLGNQPQHF
TRBD2 | . | TRBJ2-3 | TRBV10-3 | TGTGCCATCAGTCGAGGACTAGCCGTCACAGATACGCAGTATTTT | CAISRGLAVTDTQYF
TRBD1 | . | TRBJ1-5 | TRBV3-1/TRBV3-2 | TGTGCCAGCAGCCAAGGGGACAGGGGCATCACCCAGCATTTT | CASSQGDRGITQHF
TRBD1 | . | TRBJ1-1 | TRBV7-9 | TGTGCCAGCAGCTTCCCCGGGACAGGGGGCGGATGGGCTGAAGCTTTCTTT | CASSFPGTGGGWAEAFF
. | . | TRBJ2-1 | TRBV11-2 | TGTGCCAGCAGCTTAGGGGCAGGGGCAAATGAGCAGTTCTTC | CASSLGAGANEQFF
. | many | TRBJ1-3 | TRBV12-5 | TGTGCTAGTGGTTCCAGGGTGGCGGGAAACACCATATATTTT | CASGSRVAGNTIYF
. | . | TRBJ1-2 | TRBV7-2 | TGTGCCAGCAGCTTAGTACGCGGCCCTAACTATGGCTACACCTTC | CASSLVRGPNYGYTF
TRBD1 | few | TRBJ1-2 | TRBV5-1 | TGCGCCAGCAGCTTACAGGGGGCCGGCTACACCTTC | CASSLQGAGYTF
. | few | TRBJ1-2 | TRBV7-9 | TGTGCCAGCAAAGACACGGGGGGAACCTATGGCTACACCTTC | CASKDTGGTYGYTF
TRBD2 | . | TRBJ2-3 | TRBV24-1 | TGTGCCACCAGTGACTTTTCTAGCGGGAACACAGATACGCAGTATTTT | CATSDFSSGNTDTQYF
. | few | TRBJ1-3 | TRBV7-2 | TGTGCCAGCAGCCCGAGGGAACAGGGAGGGGCCTCTGGAAACACCATATATTTT | CASSPREQGGASGNTIYF
. | . | TRBJ2-6 | TRBV2 | TGTGCCAGCAGTGACGTATCTGGGGCCAACGTCCTGACTTTC | CASSDVSGANVLTF
TRBD2 | once | TRBJ2-7 | TRBV7-9 | TGTGCCAGCAGCTTAGCGCTTGGGACTAGCGGGGTCAACGAGCAGTACTTC | CASSLALGTSGVNEQYF